This passage covers 21 T cell receptor beta chains from one sample sequenced in a study of tacrolimus-resistant gene-edited T cells for transplant recipients (dated by TCRdb to 2018 to 2021). Read against the paper, the sample's treatment or condition label means: CRISPR-Cas9 RNP knockout of FKBP12 using synthetic sgRNA#2. PBMCs were stimulated for 6 hours with overlapping CMV pp65 and IE-1 peptide pools before enrichment with an IFNgamma secretion assay kit. FKBP12 knockout was performed on day 7 by electroporating Cas9 ribonucleoprotein using an Amaxa 4D-Nucleofector. Recombinant human IL-7 and IL-15 were used to expand the enriched CMV-specific T cells in culture. Receptors were amplified or captured by the immunoSEQ multiplex PCR assay. The source is immuneACCESS, and TCRdb retained only in-frame sequences with V and J called. Part of the clones is not carried over; for the studies checked, unresolved V genes explain less than half of this, and the remainder is unexplained. The sample has around 810 clones on record, approximately 40% of them singletons. The ten most abundant clones make up roughly 80% of the sample.

The material was a CMV-specific product grown in culture, obtained from cells with FKBP12 knockout. The cell subset or site label, read with the paper, signifies: expanded CMV-specific T cell product isolated by IFNgamma secretion after CMV peptide stimulation. Every receptor here comes from a human donor in good health, a blood donor.

This chain uses TRBV19 with TRBJ1-2; 12 positions match TRBD1. V lost 11 bases to trimming and J lost 3 bases; unmatched junction nucleotides: 7. The CDR3 sequence is 14 residues long. The V gene's germline CDR1 is LNHDA and CDR2 SQIVND (reference sequence). The CDR3 region is CAVGGTGGDYGYTF. The DNA for the CDR3 is TGTGCCGTGGGGGGGACAGGGGGCGACTATGGCTACACCTTC.

This clone was counted between two and nine times. The chain carries TRBV6-6 and TRBJ2-2; D gene uncertain. Per germline, CDR1 MNHNY and CDR2 SVGAGI (reference sequence). The V end lost 2 bases, the J end lost 2 bases, and 3 bases lay between the germline ends. CDR3 size: 13 residues. CDR3 DNA sequence: TGTGCCAGCAGTTACCTAAACACCGGGGAGCTGTTTTTT. Its translation: CASSYLNTGELFF.

The rearrangement links TRBV7-8 to TRBJ2-7; possibly TRBD2 for D (6 bases). V was clipped by 0 bases and J by 5 bases, with 8 bases between them. CDR1 is SGHVS, CDR2 FQNEAQ, per germline. This CDR3 contains 13 residues. The CDR3 is CASSLARGNEQYF. In DNA, the CDR3 is TGTGCCAGCAGCTTAGCCCGGGGGAACGAGCAGTACTTC.

V and J are TRBV11-3 and TRBJ2-1, with D possibly being TRBD2 (5 bases). CDR3 length: 13 residues. Germline V gives CDR1 SGHNT, CDR2 YENEEA. V lost 1 base and J lost 7, with 8 bases in between. This chain's CDR3 is CASSLAGINEQFF. In DNA form, the CDR3 reads TGTGCCAGCAGCTTAGCGGGGATAAATGAGCAGTTCTTC.

This rearrangement joins TRBV13 to TRBJ2-3; tentative D call: TRBD1 (6 bases). In germline, CDR1 is PRHDT, CDR2 FYEKMQ (reference sequence). The CDR3 runs to 16 residues. The V gene lost 5 bases and the J gene lost 1 base, with 16 bases spanning the gap. CDR3 in DNA: TGTGCCAGCAGCGTACAGGGTCCCGAAGGCACAGATACGCAGTATTTT. Translated: CASSVQGPEGTDTQYF.

The V and J genes are TRBV18 and TRBJ1-2; the D is unclear. Germline V gives CDR1 KGHSH, CDR2 LQKENI. Trimming removed 3 bases from V and 3 bases from J, with 11 bases in between. This CDR3 region has 14 residues. CDR3 in amino acids: CASSPIHEDYGYTF. The CDR3 region has the DNA TGTGCCAGCTCACCTATACATGAGGACTATGGCTACACCTTC.

This clone occurred once. The V call is TRBV24-1, the J call TRBJ2-2, with TRBD1 matching 7 bases. Germline values: CDR1 KGHDR, CDR2 SFDVKD. Trimming took 4 bases from V and 7 from J; bases not matched to a gene: 8. This CDR3 contains 15 residues. CDR3 nucleotides: TGTGCCACCAGTGAGCCGGGACAGCGGAACGGGGAGCTGTTTTTT. As protein: CATSEPGQRNGELFF.

By proportion, this clone is large. Other nucleotide sequences from this sample produce the same CDR3. The V call is TRBV11-3, the J call TRBJ1-1, with D possibly matching TRBD1 (5 bases). The V end was cut by 1 base, the J end by 1 base, with 7 bases between. This CDR3 has 14 residues. Per germline, CDR1 SGHNT and CDR2 YENEEA. In DNA, the CDR3 is TGTGCCAGCAGCTTAGGGGGCCCGAACACTGAAGCTTTCTTT. It encodes CASSLGGPNTEAFF.

A single count supports this clone. This rearrangement joins TRBV5-8 to TRBJ1-3, with D maybe TRBD1 (6 bases). The germline V gene encodes CDR1 SGHTS and CDR2 YDEGEE. There are 12 residues in the CDR3. Trimming took 2 bases from V and 7 from J, leaving 7 bases between them. The CDR3 reads CASSFTGNTIYF. DNA for the CDR3: TGTGCCAGCAGCTTTACAGGGAACACCATATATTTT.

The chain recombines TRBV15 with TRBJ2-5; D not certain. CDR1 is LNHNV and CDR2 is YYDKDF in the germline V gene (reference sequence). The CDR3 sequence is 14 residues long. V was trimmed by 8 bases and J by 2 bases, leaving 15 bases between them. CDR3 bases: TGTGCCACCTCTGGCGGATCCCTGCAAGAGACCCAGTACTTC. The encoded protein is CATSGGSLQETQYF.

V gene TRBV30 combines with J gene TRBJ1-6; D gene ambiguous. V was trimmed by 1 base and J by 2 bases, leaving 3 bases between them. The CDR3 is made up of 13 amino acids. In germline, CDR1 is GTSNPN, CDR2 SVGIG (reference sequence). CDR3 nucleotides: TGTGCCTGGAGTGCGGCCTATAATTCACCCCTCCACTTT. Translating gives CAWSAAYNSPLHF. Complete variable domain (other parts from reference TRBV30 and TRBJ1-6): SQTIHQWPATLVQPVGSPLSLECTVEGTSNPNLYWYRQAAGRGLQLLFYSVGIGQISSEVPQNLSASRPQDRQFILSSKKLLLSDSGFYLCAWSAAYNSPLHFGNGTRLTVT.

This clone was counted only a few times. V usage is TRBV7-9 and J usage is TRBJ2-1, with TRBD1 as a possible D gene (6 bases). Germline V lookup: CDR1 SEHNR, CDR2 FQNEAQ (reference sequence). The CDR3 consists of 15 residues. Deletions cut 0 bases from V and 3 bases from J, with 9 bases between. CDR3 loop: CASSLATGYYNEQFF. CDR3 in DNA: TGTGCCAGCAGCTTAGCGACAGGATACTACAATGAGCAGTTCTTC.

This clone was counted once. The chain's CDR3 is CASSLRTGGPDTQYF. DNA of the CDR3: TGTGCCAGCAGCTTAAGGACAGGGGGCCCAGATACGCAGTATTTT. The genes are TRBV11-1 and TRBJ2-3; 11 bases agree with TRBD1. The trim removed 2 bases at V and 4 bases at J, leaving 2 bases unmatched. The CDR3 covers 15 residues. The germline CDR1 and CDR2 sequences are SGHAT and FQDESV (reference sequence). The full variable domain, its missing parts supplied by reference TRBV11-1 and TRBJ2-3, is EAEVAQSPRYKITEKSQAVAFWCDPISGHATLYWYRQILGQGPELLVQFQDESVVDDSQLPKDRFSAERLKGVDSTLKIQPAELGDSAMYLCASSLRTGGPDTQYFGPGTRLTVL.

The chain employs TRBV7-7 and TRBJ2-5; D is perhaps TRBD2 (5 bases). The CDR3 consists of 12 residues. Trimming removed 5 bases at V and 4 bases at J, with 8 bases between. Germline V gene lookup returns CDR1 SSHAT and CDR2 FNYEAQ (reference sequence). CDR3: CASSPGLETQYF. The DNA of the CDR3 is TGTGCCAGCAGCCCCGGACTAGAGACCCAGTACTTC.

The chain uses TRBV30 and TRBJ2-7; D remains ambiguous. Trimming left V 3 bases short and J 3 bases short, with 18 bases between. CDR3 length equals 15 residues. Germline V gene sequence: CDR1 GTSNPN, CDR2 SVGIG (reference sequence). The CDR3 DNA sequence: TGTGCCTGGAGCCCCCCTATGGTAGGCAACTACGAGCAGTACTTC. It codes for CAWSPPMVGNYEQYF.

This sequence joins TRBV7-4 and TRBJ2-7; perhaps D is TRBD1 or TRBD2 (6 bases each). Between the trimmed V and J ends, which lost 4 bases and 4 bases, there was a span of 17 bases. Germline V gene data show CDR1 as SGHVT and CDR2 as SQSDAQ. The CDR3 has 15 residues. The CDR3 spells CASSSKVRRGYEQYF. The CDR3 nucleotides are TGTGCCAGCAGCTCGAAGGTGAGGAGGGGGTACGAGCAGTACTTC. The whole variable domain, filled in from reference TRBV7-4 and TRBJ2-7, reads GAGVSQSPRYKVAKRGRDVALRCDSISGHVTLYWYRQTLGQGSEVLTYSQSDAQRDKSGRPSGRFSAERPERSVSTLKIQRTEQGDSAVYLCASSSKVRRGYEQYFGPGTRLTVT.

The chain has TRBV9 and TRBJ2-7, with TRBD1 identical over 7 bases. The ends lost 0 bases at V and 4 bases at J; junction bases unmatched: 4. Germline-derived CDR1 and CDR2 are SGDLS and YYNGEE. The CDR3 has 14 amino acids. The DNA for the CDR3 is TGTGCCAGCAGCGTAGGGGACAGTCTTTACGAGCAGTACTTC. Its translation: CASSVGDSLYEQYF.

CDR3 in amino acids: CSASRGSWDEQFF. CDR3 nucleotide sequence: TGCAGTGCTAGTAGGGGGAGTTGGGATGAGCAGTTCTTC. The chain couples TRBV20-1 to TRBJ2-1; D is perhaps TRBD1 (6 bases). The CDR3 is 13 amino acids. V lost 3 bases, J lost 8 bases, and 14 bases lay in between. Germline lookup yields CDR1 DFQATT and CDR2 SNEGSKA (reference sequence).

CDR3 coding DNA: TGTGCCAGCAGCCAGACTAGCGGGGATTACAATGAGCAGTTCTTC. As protein: CASSQTSGDYNEQFF. The chain joins TRBV6-5 to TRBJ2-1, with TRBD2 matching 11 bases. The CDR3 is 15 amino acids. CDR1 MNHEY and CDR2 SVGAGI come from the germline V gene. The trim removed 6 bases at V and 4 bases at J, leaving 5 bases unmatched.

This chain links TRBV25-1 with TRBJ2-5, with D hard to call. Trimming removed 3 bases at V and 2 bases at J, with 16 bases between. The CDR3 runs 16 residues. The germline V gene has CDR1 MGHDK and CDR2 SYGVNS. CDR3 protein: CASSDRPYSTQETQYF. The CDR3 region has the DNA TGTGCCAGCAGTGACCGCCCCTACAGTACACAAGAGACCCAGTACTTC.

This clone qualifies as medium-sized. CDR3 sequence: CASYPGLAGYTDTQYF. The CDR3 DNA reads TGTGCCAGCTACCCGGGACTAGCGGGGTACACAGATACGCAGTATTTT. The chain is built from TRBV2 and TRBJ2-3; 13 nucleotides line up with TRBD2. J gave up 2 bases and V 8 bases, and 7 bases lay outside the gene matches. CDR3 size: 16 residues. Germline V gene sequence: CDR1 SNHLY, CDR2 FYNNEI.